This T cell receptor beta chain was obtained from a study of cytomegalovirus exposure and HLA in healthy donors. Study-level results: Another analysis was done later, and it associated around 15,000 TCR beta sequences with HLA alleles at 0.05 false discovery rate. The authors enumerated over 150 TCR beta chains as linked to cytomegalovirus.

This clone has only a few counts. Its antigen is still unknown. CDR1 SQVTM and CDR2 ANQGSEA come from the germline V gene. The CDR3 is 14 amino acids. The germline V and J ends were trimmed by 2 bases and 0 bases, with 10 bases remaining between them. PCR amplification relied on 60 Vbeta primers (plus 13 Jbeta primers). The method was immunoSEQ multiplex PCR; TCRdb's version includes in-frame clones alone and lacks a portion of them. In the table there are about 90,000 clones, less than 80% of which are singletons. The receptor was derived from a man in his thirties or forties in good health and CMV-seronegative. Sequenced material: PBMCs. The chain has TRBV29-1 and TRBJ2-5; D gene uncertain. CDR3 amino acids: CSVESPDNQETQYF. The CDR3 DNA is TGCAGCGTTGAAAGCCCCGATAACCAAGAGACCCAGTACTTC.